This T cell receptor (beta chain) was recorded in a study of T cell responses to AZD1222 COVID-19 vaccine. Whole-study results and caveats: Baseline seropositives among AZD1222 recipients totaled only five to seven. Donors were largely white British and mainly female; clonal diversity was possibly underestimated. Spike-specific TCR breadth and depth went up after people got two AZD1222 doses.

Looked up from germline, CDR1 is LNHNV and CDR2 is YYDKDF (reference sequence). There are 17 residues in the CDR3. The V and J ends lost 0 bases and 0 bases respectively, with 15 bases between them. Combined were second doses at about 4 or about 12 weeks. The method was immunoSEQ multiplex PCR; TCRdb's version includes in-frame clones alone and lacks a portion of them. The repertoire holds around 180,000 clones, with approximately 94% as singletons. This clone was recorded once. Its cognate antigen is unknown. The clonotype originates from an adult who received the AZD1222 COVID-19 vaccine. V gene TRBV15 combines with J gene TRBJ2-7; D uncertain. This specimen consisted of peripheral blood, obtained 28 days after the second AZD1222 dose. The CDR3 loop reads CATSRDGRTLSSYEQYF. The CDR3 DNA reads as TGTGCCACCAGCAGAGATGGGCGGACCCTCAGCTCCTACGAGCAGTACTTC.